The clone carrying this T cell receptor (beta chain) was detected ten times or more. Its specificity is unknown. The data were taken from a study of read filtering for tumor transcriptome and immune sequencing. Study-level background: Mean patient age was roughly 61 years, range about 45 to 85; 16 to 20 male, some 15 female. By R-ISS, stages I, II and III held around 8, 16 and 7 patients.

The study, taken as a whole, reports: Without single-read clonotypes, shared clonotype proportions correlated more between IR-seq and RNA-seq.

The CDR3 has 16 residues. Germline lookup yields CDR1 SGDLS and CDR2 YYNGEE. The library was built from 400 to 500 ng RNA with molecular barcoded adaptors for alpha/delta and beta/gamma chains. TCRdb recomputed calls from the reads with MiXCR, one row per CDR3 protein. The sample shows about 130,000 distinct CDR3 sequences, 10% to 15% of them seen only once. Every patient had bone marrow sampled while the disease was active. J is TRBJ2-1 and V is TRBV9; D is perhaps TRBD2 (6 bases). The sequenced sample was a population of CD138-negative cells sorted from bone marrow. This sequence was found in a donor at least 40 years old with multiple myeloma. Here the CDR3 DNA reads TGTGACATCAGCGTGGGCCGGAGGGGACCCTACAATGAGCAGTTCTTC. Its protein product is CDISVGRRGPYNEQFF.